This T cell receptor (beta chain) stems from a study of early T cells in non-severe SARS-CoV-2 infection. The CDR3 length is 14 residues. Germline V gene data show CDR1 as DFQATT and CDR2 as SNEGSKA (reference sequence). The germline V and J ends were trimmed by 0 bases and 6 bases, with 12 bases remaining between them. The TCR library protocol was used to attach unique molecular identifiers. These identifiers were attached to individual cDNA molecules. Each CDR3 protein gets one entry after TCRdb re-called the 5' RACE reads with MiXCR. Of around 30,000 distinct CDR3 sequences in the sample, 4% to 4.5% were seen once. This clonotype came up many times.

The chain combines TRBV20-1 with TRBJ2-1, with unresolved D. The clonotype comes from an adult who was a healthcare worker with PCR-confirmed SARS-CoV-2 infection or an uninfected control (not recorded which). Source material: whole blood. The CDR3 is CSAREKGIGNEQFF. In nucleotides, the CDR3 is TGCAGTGCTAGAGAAAAGGGAATCGGCAATGAGCAGTTCTTC.